The T cell receptor beta chain under discussion was sequenced for a study of blood T cell repertoires in COVID-19. As for the study in general: From the United States, Italy and Spain came samples of acute and convalescent COVID-19. Sample material is recorded as cDNA or gDNA derived from T cells, B-cell-depleted T cells, or PBMCs.

V was clipped by 0 bases and J by 5 bases, with 17 bases between them. Germline loops: CDR1 SGHRS, CDR2 YFSETQ. This CDR3 is built from 16 residues. Original data processing: Estimation of nucleated cell counts was performed using reference gene primer amplification. The assay was immunoSEQ multiplex PCR, and TCRdb's table has in-frame clones only and misses some. V, J and clone size are taken as reported in that table, and D and trimming were inferred from the DNA itself. The table includes 200,000 to 250,000 clones, around 84% detected once. Input material: peripheral blood. This chain joins TRBV5-1 and TRBJ2-5, with D possibly being TRBD2 (5 bases). The sequence came from a woman in her sixties who had recovered from COVID-19. CDR3 sequence reads: CASSLELAFIGETQYF. The DNA of the CDR3 is TGCGCCAGCAGCTTGGAGCTAGCTTTCATCGGGGAGACCCAGTACTTC.